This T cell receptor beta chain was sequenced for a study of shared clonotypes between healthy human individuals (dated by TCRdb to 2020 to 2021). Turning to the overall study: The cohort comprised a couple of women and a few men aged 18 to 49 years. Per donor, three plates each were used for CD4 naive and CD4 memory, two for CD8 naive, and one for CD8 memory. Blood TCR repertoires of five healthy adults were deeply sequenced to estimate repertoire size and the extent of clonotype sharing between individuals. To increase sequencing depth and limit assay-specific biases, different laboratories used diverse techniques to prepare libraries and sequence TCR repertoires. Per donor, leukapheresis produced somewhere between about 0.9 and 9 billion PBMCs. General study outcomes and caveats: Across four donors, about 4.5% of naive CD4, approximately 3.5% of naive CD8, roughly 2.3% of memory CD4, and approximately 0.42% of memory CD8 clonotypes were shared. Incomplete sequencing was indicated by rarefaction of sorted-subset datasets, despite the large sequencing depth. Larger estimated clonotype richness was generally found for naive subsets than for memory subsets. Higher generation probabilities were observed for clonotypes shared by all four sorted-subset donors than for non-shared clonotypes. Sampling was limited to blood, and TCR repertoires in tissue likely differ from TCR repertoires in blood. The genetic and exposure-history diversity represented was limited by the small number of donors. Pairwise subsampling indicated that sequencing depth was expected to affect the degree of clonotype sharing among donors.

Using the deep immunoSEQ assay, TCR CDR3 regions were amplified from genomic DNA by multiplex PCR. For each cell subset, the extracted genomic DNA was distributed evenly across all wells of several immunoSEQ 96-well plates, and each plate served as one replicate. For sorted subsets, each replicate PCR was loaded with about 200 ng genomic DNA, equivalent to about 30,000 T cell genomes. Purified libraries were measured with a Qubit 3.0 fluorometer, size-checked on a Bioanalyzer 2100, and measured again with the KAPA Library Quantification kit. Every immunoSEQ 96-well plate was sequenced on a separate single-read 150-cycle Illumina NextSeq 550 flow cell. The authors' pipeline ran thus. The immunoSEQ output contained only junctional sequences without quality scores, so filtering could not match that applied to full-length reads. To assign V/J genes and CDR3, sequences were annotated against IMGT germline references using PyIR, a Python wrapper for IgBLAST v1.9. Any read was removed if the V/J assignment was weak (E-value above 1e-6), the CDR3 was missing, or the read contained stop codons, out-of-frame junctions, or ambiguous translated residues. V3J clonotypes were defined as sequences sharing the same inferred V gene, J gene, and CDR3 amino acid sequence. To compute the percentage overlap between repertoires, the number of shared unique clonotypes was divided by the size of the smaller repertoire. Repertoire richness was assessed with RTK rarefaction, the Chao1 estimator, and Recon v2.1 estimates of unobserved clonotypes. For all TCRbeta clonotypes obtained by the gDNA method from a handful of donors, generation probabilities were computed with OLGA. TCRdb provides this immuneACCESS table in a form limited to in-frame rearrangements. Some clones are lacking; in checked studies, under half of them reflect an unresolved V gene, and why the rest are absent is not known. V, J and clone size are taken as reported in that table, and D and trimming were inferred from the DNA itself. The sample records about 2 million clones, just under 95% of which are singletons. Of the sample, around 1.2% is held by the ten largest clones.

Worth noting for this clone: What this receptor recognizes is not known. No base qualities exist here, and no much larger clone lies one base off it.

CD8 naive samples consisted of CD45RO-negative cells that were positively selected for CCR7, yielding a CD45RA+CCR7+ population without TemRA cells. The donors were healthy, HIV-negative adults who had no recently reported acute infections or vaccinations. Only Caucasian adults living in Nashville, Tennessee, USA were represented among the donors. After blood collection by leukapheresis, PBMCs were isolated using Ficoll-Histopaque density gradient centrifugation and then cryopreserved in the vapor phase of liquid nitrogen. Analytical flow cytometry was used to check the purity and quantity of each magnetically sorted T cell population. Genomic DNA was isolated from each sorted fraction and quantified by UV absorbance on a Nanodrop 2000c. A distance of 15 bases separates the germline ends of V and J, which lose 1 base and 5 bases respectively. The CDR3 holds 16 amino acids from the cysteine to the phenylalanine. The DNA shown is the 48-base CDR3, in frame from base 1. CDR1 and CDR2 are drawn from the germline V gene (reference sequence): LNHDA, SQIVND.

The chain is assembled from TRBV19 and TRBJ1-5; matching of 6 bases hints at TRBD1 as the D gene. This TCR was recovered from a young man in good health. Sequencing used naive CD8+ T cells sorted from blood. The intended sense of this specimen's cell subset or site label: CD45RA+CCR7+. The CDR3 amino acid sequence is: CASSIGVGGWDQPQHF. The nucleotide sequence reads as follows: TGTGCCAGTAGTATAGGCGTAGGGGGTTGGGATCAGCCCCAGCATTTT. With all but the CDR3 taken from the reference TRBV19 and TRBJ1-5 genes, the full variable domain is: DGGITQSPKYLFRKEGQNVTLSCEQNLNHDAMYWYRQDPGQGLRLIYYSQIVNDFQKGDIAEGYSVSREKKESFPLTVTSAQKNPTAFYLCASSIGVGGWDQPQHFGDGTRLSIL.